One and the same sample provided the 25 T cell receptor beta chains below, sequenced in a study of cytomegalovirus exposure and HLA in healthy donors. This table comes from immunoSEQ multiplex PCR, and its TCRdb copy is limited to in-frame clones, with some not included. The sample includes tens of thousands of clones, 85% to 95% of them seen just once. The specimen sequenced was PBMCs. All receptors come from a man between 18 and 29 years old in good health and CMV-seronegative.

This CDR3 reads CASSQRPPGTGLGNTIYF. CDR3 DNA sequence: TGCGCCAGCAGCCAACGACCACCCGGGACAGGGTTAGGAAACACCATATATTTT. The genes are TRBV5-1 and TRBJ1-3, with TRBD1 identical over 9 bases. V was clipped by 4 bases and J by 4 bases; unmatched bases: 15. The CDR3 length is 18 residues. CDR1 is SGHRS and CDR2 is YFSETQ in the germline V gene.

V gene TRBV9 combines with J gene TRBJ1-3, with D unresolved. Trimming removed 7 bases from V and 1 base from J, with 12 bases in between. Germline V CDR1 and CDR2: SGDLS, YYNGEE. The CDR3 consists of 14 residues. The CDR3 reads CASSKEGSGNTIYF. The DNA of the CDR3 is TGTGCCAGCTCAAAAGAGGGTTCTGGAAACACCATATATTTT.

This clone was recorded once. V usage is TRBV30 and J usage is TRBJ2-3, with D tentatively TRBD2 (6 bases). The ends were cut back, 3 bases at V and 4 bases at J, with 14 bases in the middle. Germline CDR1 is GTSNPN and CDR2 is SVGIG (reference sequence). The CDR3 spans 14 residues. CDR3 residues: CAWRFRENPDTQYF. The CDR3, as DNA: TGTGCCTGGAGGTTTCGGGAGAACCCAGATACGCAGTATTTT.

The CDR3: CASSYDRVSGYEQYF. As DNA, the CDR3 is TGTGCCAGCAGTTACGATCGGGTCAGCGGCTACGAGCAGTACTTC. The chain combines TRBV6-6 with TRBJ2-7, with D tentatively TRBD2 (5 bases). CDR1 and CDR2 (germline): MNHNY, SVGAGI (reference sequence). There are 15 residues in the CDR3. V was cut by 2 bases and J by 3 bases, with 14 bases left in between.

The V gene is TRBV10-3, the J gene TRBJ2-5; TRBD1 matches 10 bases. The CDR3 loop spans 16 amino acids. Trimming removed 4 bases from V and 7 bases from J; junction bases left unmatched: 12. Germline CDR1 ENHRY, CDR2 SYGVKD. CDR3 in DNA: TGTGCCATCAGTGGAGCCGGGACAGGGGCGCGAGGGACCCAGTACTTC. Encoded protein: CAISGAGTGARGTQYF.

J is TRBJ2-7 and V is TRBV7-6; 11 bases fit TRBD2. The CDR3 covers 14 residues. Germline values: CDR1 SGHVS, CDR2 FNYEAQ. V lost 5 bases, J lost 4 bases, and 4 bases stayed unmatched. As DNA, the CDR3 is TGTGCCAGCAGCCCAGGGACTAGCGGTTACGAGCAGTACTTC. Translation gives CASSPGTSGYEQYF.

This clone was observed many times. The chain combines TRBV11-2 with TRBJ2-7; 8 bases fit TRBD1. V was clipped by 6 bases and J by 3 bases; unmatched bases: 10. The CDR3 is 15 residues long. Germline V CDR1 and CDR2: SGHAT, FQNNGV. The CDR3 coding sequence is TGTGCCAGCAGTTTCCGGGGACAGGAAAGCTACGAGCAGTACTTC. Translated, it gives CASSFRGQESYEQYF.

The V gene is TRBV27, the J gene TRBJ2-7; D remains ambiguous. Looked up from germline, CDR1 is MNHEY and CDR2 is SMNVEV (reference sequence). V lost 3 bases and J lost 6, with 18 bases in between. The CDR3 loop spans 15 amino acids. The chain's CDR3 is CASSFGPKVGREQYF. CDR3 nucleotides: TGTGCCAGCAGTTTTGGGCCTAAGGTTGGTCGCGAGCAGTACTTC.

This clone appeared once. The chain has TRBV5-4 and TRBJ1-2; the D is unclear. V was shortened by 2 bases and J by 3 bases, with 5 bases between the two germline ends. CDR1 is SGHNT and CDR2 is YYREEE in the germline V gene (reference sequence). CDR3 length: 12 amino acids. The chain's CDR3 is CASSFGDYGYTF. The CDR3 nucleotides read TGTGCCAGCAGCTTCGGGGACTATGGCTACACCTTC.

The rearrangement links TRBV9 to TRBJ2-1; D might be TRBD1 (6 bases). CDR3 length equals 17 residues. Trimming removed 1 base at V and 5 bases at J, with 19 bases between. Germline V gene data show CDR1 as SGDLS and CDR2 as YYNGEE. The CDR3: CASSVLPIGQINNEQFF. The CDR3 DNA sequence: TGTGCCAGCAGCGTACTTCCAATCGGACAGATAAACAATGAGCAGTTCTTC.

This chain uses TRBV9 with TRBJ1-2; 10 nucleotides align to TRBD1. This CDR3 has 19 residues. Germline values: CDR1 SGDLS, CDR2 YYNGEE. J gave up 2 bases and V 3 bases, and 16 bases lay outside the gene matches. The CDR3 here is CASSGWGRDRGLSNYGYTF. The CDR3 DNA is TGTGCCAGCAGCGGATGGGGGCGGGACAGGGGATTATCCAACTATGGCTACACCTTC.

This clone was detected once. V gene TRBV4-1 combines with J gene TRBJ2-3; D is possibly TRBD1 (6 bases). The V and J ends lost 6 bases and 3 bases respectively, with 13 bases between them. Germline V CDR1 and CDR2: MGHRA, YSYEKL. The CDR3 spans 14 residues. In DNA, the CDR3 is TGCGCCAGCAGTCCAGGGGTCTTAACAGATACGCAGTATTTT. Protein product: CASSPGVLTDTQYF.

CDR3: CASSRETQYF. CDR3 nucleotides: TGTGCCAGCAGCCGGGAGACCCAGTACTTC. This chain joins TRBV7-9 and TRBJ2-5; D is unclear. V gave up 5 bases and J gave up 5 bases, with 3 bases separating them. The CDR3 covers 10 residues. Germline CDR1 and CDR2: SEHNR and FQNEAQ (reference sequence).

The CDR3 DNA reads TGTGCCATCAGGGGGACAGGGGTCTCCTACGAGCAGTACTTC. Protein product: CAIRGTGVSYEQYF. This chain links TRBV10-3 with TRBJ2-7; 10 positions match TRBD1. Germline CDR1 ENHRY, CDR2 SYGVKD. The CDR3 extends over 14 amino acids. The ends lost 6 bases at V and 0 bases at J; junction bases unmatched: 2.

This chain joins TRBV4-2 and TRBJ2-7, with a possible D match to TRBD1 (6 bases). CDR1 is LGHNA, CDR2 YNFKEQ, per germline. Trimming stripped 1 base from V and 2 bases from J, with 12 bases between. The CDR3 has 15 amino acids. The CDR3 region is CASSQVTGKPYEQYF. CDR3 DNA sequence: TGTGCCAGCAGCCAAGTTACAGGGAAGCCCTACGAGCAGTACTTC.

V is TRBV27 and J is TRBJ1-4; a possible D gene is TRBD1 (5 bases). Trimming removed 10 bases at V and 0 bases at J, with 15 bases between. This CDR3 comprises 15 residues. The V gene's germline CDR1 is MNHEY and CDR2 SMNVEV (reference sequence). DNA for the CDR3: TGTGCCAACAAAGGGACTGGGGCAACTAATGAAAAACTGTTTTTT. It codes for CANKGTGATNEKLFF.

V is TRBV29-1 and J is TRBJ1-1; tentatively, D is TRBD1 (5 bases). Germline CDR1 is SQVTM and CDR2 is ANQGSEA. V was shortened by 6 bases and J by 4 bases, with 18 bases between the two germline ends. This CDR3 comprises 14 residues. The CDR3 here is CSVNQLREGTEAFF. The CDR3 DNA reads TGCAGCGTCAACCAGCTCAGGGAGGGCACTGAAGCTTTCTTT.

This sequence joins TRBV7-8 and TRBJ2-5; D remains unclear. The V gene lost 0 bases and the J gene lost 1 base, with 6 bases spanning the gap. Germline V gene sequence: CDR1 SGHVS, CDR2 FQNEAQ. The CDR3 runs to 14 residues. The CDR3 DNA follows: TGTGCCAGCAGCTTAGCGAACGGCCAAGAGACCCAGTACTTC. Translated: CASSLANGQETQYF.

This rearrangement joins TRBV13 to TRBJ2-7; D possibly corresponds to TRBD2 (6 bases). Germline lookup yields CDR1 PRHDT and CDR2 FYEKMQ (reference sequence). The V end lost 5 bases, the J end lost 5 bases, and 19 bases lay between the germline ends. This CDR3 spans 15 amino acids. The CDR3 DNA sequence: TGTGCCAGCAGCCCCCTTGGGACTTACCCCCACGAGCAGTACTTC. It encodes CASSPLGTYPHEQYF.

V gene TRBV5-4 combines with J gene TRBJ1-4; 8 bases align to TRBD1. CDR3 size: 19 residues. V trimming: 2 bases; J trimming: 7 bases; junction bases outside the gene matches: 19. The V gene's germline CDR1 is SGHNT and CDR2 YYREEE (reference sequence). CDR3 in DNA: TGTGCCAGCAGCTTTTCCCTCCTTCGACAGGGGAGAACGCGTGAAAAACTGTTTTTT. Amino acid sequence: CASSFSLLRQGRTREKLFF.

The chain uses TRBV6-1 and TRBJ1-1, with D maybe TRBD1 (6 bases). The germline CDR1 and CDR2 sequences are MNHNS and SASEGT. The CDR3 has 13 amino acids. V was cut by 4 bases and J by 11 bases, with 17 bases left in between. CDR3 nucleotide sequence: TGTGCCAGCAGTGTGAGGGGACAAACACGCGCTTTCTTT. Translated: CASSVRGQTRAFF.

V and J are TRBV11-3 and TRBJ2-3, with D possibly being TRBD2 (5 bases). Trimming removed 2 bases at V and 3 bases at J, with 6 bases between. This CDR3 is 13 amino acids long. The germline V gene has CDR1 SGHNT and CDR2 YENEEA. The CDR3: CASSLTGTDTQYF. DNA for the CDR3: TGTGCCAGCAGCTTAACGGGAACAGATACGCAGTATTTT.

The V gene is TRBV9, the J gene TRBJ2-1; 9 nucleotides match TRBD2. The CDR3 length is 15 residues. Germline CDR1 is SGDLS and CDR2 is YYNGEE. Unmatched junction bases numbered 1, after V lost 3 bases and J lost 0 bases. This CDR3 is CASSERGVSYNEQFF. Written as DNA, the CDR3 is TGTGCCAGCAGCGAGCGGGGGGTCTCCTACAATGAGCAGTTCTTC.

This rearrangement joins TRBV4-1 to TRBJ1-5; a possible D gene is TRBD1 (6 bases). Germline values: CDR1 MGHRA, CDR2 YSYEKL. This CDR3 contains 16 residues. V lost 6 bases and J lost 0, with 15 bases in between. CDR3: CASRPTGQYSNQPQHF. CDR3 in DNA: TGCGCCAGCAGACCGACCGGACAGTATAGCAATCAGCCCCAGCATTTT.

The CDR3 region is CASSFSRLHFGQGATEAFF. The CDR3 region has the DNA TGTGCCAGCAGCTTTTCGAGGCTCCATTTCGGACAGGGGGCGACTGAAGCTTTCTTT. The chain combines TRBV7-9 with TRBJ1-1, with 11 bases identical to TRBD1. V trimming: 3 bases; J trimming: 5 bases; junction bases outside the gene matches: 17. The CDR3 runs 19 residues. Germline V CDR1 and CDR2: SEHNR, FQNEAQ (reference sequence).